Listed below are T cell receptor beta chains from one sample, sequenced in a study of CD8 T cells in ankylosing spondylitis. TCRdb re-derived calls from the 5' RACE reads in MiXCR, one entry per CDR3 protein. The sample consists of under 200,000 distinct CDR3 sequences, approximately 9% of them appearing once. Sequenced material: blood, either unsorted or a sorted T cell fraction (not recorded which). These receptors originate from a female donor with ankylosing spondylitis or in good health (not recorded which). Both conserved end residues are part of each CDR3. A D gene is named only where the DNA matches it firmly. Clone sizes are given selectively: once, few, many, or a class where the clone is expanded.

J | size | V | D | CDR3 | DNA
TRBJ1-1 | many | TRBV5-1 | - | CASSLDRAGNTEAFF | TGCGCCAGCAGCTTGGACAGGGCGGGGAACACTGAAGCTTTCTTT
TRBJ2-7 | - | TRBV28 | - | CASSLDTSYEQYF | TGTGCCAGCAGTTTGGACACCTCCTACGAGCAGTACTTC
TRBJ1-2 | few | TRBV7-2 | - | CASSLLAPGYTF | TGTGCCAGCAGCCTCCTGGCTCCGGGCTACACCTTC
TRBJ2-2 | many | TRBV18 | - | CASSPANTGELFF | TGTGCCAGCTCACCAGCGAACACCGGGGAGCTGTTTTTT
TRBJ1-5 | many | TRBV7-9 | - | CASSLSDLQPQHF | TGTGCCAGCAGCTTATCTGATCTGCAGCCCCAGCATTTT
TRBJ1-5 | many | TRBV4-2 | TRBD1 | CASSQDGTGGNQPQHF | TGTGCCAGCAGCCAAGATGGAACAGGGGGCAATCAGCCCCAGCATTTT
TRBJ2-7 | many | TRBV5-1 | - | CASSALGLTYEQYF | TGCGCCAGCAGCGCGCTGGGACTCACCTACGAGCAGTACTTC
TRBJ1-2 | many | TRBV9 | - | CASSVGEIDDGYTF | TGTGCCAGCAGCGTGGGGGAAATCGATGATGGCTACACCTTC
TRBJ2-3 | few | TRBV25-1 | - | CASKGSGPSTDTQYF | TGTGCCAGCAAAGGTAGCGGTCCTAGCACAGATACGCAGTATTTT
TRBJ2-7 | few | TRBV19 | TRBD1 | CASSTGTGSYEQYF | TGTGCCAGTAGTACGGGGACAGGCTCCTACGAGCAGTACTTC
TRBJ2-1 | many | TRBV27 | - | CASSSVTGGVEQFF | TGTGCCAGCTCGTCAGTGACAGGAGGGGTCGAGCAGTTCTTC
TRBJ2-1 | few | TRBV6-2/TRBV6-3 | - | CASSSPLGALGLDNEQFF | TGTGCCAGCAGTTCCCCGCTCGGGGCCTTGGGGCTCGACAATGAGCAGTTCTTC
TRBJ2-3 | few | TRBV12-3/TRBV12-4 | - | CASSQGSSTDTQYF | TGTGCCAGCAGTCAGGGTTCTAGCACAGATACGCAGTATTTT
TRBJ1-1 | few | TRBV6-2/TRBV6-3 | - | CASNPVGGEAFF | TGTGCCAGCAACCCGGTCGGCGGTGAAGCTTTCTTT
TRBJ1-2 | - | TRBV4-3 | - | CASSQDRRGGFYGYTF | TGCGCCAGCAGCCAAGATCGCCGGGGGGGATTCTATGGCTACACCTTC
TRBJ2-3 | many | TRBV29-1 | - | CSADLVVFSTDTQYF | TGCAGCGCTGACCTCGTCGTCTTTAGCACAGATACGCAGTATTTT
TRBJ1-1 | many | TRBV9 | - | CASSVGHLNTEAFF | TGTGCCAGCAGCGTAGGGCACCTGAACACTGAAGCTTTCTTT
TRBJ2-1 | few | TRBV2 | - | CASSLGRQSSYNEQFF | TGTGCCAGCAGTCTCGGGAGACAGAGCTCCTACAATGAGCAGTTCTTC
TRBJ2-7 | many | TRBV19 | TRBD2 | CASSIQDGGSDEQYF | TGTGCCAGTAGTATACAGGACGGGGGGAGCGACGAGCAGTACTTC
TRBJ1-5 | few | TRBV15 | - | CATSWTGLQGQPQHF | TGTGCCACCAGCTGGACCGGGCTCCAAGGTCAGCCCCAGCATTTT
TRBJ1-2 | many | TRBV9 | - | CASSPSNRVRDGYTF | TGTGCCAGCAGCCCATCTAACAGGGTTCGGGATGGCTACACCTTC
TRBJ1-2 | - | TRBV11-2 | - | CASSPSDGYGYTF | TGTGCCAGCAGCCCTTCGGACGGCTATGGCTACACCTTC
TRBJ1-1 | few | TRBV5-6 | - | CASSVGESNTEAFF | TGTGCCAGCAGCGTCGGTGAGTCGAACACTGAAGCTTTCTTT
TRBJ2-2 | few | TRBV28 | TRBD2 | CASSAGLAEELFF | TGTGCCAGCAGTGCCGGACTAGCGGAGGAGCTGTTTTTT
TRBJ1-1 | - | TRBV6-1 | - | CATFFRDGNTEAFF | TGTGCCACCTTCTTCCGGGACGGGAACACTGAAGCTTTCTTT
TRBJ2-4 | many | TRBV7-8 | - | CASSSPDLAKNIQYF | TGTGCCAGCAGCTCGCCTGACTTAGCCAAAAACATTCAGTACTTC
TRBJ2-7 | few | TRBV28 | - | CASSLDTLSYEQYF | TGTGCCAGCAGTTTGGACACTCTCTCCTACGAGCAGTACTTC
TRBJ2-7 | many | TRBV30 | - | CAFVGTPHYEQYF | TGTGCCTTCGTCGGGACACCCCACTACGAGCAGTACTTC
TRBJ2-1 | - | TRBV24-1 | - | CATSFGREKSF | TGTGCCACCAGTTTTGGCAGGGAAAAGTCCTTC
TRBJ2-7 | few | TRBV27 | - | CASSLSRTAIYEQYF | TGTGCCAGCAGTTTATCGAGGACAGCCATTTACGAGCAGTACTTC
TRBJ2-3 | few | TRBV9 | TRBD1 | CASSVFPDRTDTQYF | TGTGCCAGCAGCGTGTTCCCGGACAGGACAGATACGCAGTATTTT
TRBJ1-1 | - | TRBV6-2/TRBV6-3 | TRBD1 | CASSTGQGYEYGTEAFF | TGTGCCAGCAGTACCGGACAGGGGTACGAGTACGGGACTGAAGCTTTCTTT
TRBJ2-1 | few | TRBV20-1 | - | CSASLGPGTEQFF | TGCAGTGCTAGTTTAGGGCCCGGCACTGAGCAGTTCTTC
TRBJ2-1 | many | TRBV6-2/TRBV6-3 | - | CAVRRRGNEQFF | TGTGCCGTCCGCCGCAGGGGAAATGAGCAGTTCTTC
TRBJ1-2 | many | TRBV6-2/TRBV6-3 | - | CASSFDHGYTF | TGTGCCAGCAGTTTCGACCATGGCTACACCTTC
TRBJ1-1 | - | TRBV19 | - | CASSTPDLLRDTEAFF | TGTGCCAGTAGTACCCCGGACCTCCTTAGAGACACTGAAGCTTTCTTT
TRBJ2-1 | many | TRBV4-3 | TRBD2 | CASSQEGVGGSSYNEQFF | TGCGCCAGCAGCCAAGAGGGAGTGGGAGGGAGCTCCTACAATGAGCAGTTCTTC
TRBJ2-7 | few | TRBV29-1 | - | CSVLGLSSYEQYF | TGCAGCGTTTTGGGGCTTAGCTCCTACGAGCAGTACTTC
TRBJ2-1 | - | TRBV15 | - | CATSRVRANEQFF | TGTGCCACCAGCAGAGTCAGGGCTAATGAGCAGTTCTTC
TRBJ2-7 | few | TRBV6-2/TRBV6-3 | - | CASSYPSYEQYF | TGTGCCAGCAGTTATCCCAGTTACGAGCAGTACTTC
TRBJ2-7 | few | TRBV9 | - | CASSLTGLETYEQYF | TGTGCCAGCAGCTTGACGGGGCTAGAGACTTACGAGCAGTACTTC
TRBJ1-1 | - | TRBV30 | - | CAWSLSLDEAFF | TGTGCCTGGAGTCTGTCGTTGGATGAAGCTTTCTTT
TRBJ1-3 | - | TRBV7-9 | TRBD1 | CASSSPGGGNTIYF | TGTGCCAGCAGCTCACCAGGGGGTGGAAACACCATATATTTT
TRBJ2-1 | many | TRBV15 | TRBD2 | CATSVGGIGHEQFF | TGTGCCACCAGCGTGGGAGGGATCGGGCATGAGCAGTTCTTC
TRBJ1-2 | - | TRBV6-5 | - | CASSKDNYGYTF | TGTGCCAGCAGCAAGGATAACTATGGCTACACCTTC